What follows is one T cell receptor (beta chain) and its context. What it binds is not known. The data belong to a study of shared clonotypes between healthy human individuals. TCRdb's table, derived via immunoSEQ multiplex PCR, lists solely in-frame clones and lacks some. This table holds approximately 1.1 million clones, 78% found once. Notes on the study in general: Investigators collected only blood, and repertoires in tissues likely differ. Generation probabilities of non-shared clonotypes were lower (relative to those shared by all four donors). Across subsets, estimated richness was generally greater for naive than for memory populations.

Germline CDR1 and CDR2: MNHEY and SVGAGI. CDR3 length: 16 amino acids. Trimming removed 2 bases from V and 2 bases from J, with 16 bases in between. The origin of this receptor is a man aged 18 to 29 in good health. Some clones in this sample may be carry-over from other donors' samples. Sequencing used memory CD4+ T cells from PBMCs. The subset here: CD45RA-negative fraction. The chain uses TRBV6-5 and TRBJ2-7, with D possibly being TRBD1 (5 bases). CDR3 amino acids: CASSYTRSGFTYEQYF. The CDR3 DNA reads TGTGCCAGCAGTTACACCCGATCAGGGTTCACCTACGAGCAGTACTTC.